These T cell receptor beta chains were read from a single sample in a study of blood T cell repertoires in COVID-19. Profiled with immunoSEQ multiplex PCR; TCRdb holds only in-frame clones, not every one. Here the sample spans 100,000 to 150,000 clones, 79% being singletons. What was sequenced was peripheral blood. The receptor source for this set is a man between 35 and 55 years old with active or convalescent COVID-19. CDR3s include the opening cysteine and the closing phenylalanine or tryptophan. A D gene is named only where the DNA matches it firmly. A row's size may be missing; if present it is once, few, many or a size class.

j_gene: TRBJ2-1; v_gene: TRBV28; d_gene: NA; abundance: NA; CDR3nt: TGTGCCAGCAGTTTATCCCCCGCGGTACTCAATGAGCAGTTCTTC; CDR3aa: CASSLSPAVLNEQFF
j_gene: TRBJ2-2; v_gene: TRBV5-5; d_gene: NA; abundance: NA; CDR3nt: TGTGCCAGCAGTTTGATACATGGTGACACCGGGGAGCTGTTTTTT; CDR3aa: CASSLIHGDTGELFF
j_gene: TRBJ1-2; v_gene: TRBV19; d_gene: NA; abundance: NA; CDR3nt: TGTGCCAGTAGTGGCCCCACGGGGGGCTACACCTTC; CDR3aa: CASSGPTGGYTF
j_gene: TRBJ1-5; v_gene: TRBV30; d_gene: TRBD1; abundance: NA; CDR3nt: TGTGCCTGGAGTTCAGGGGGTAGCAATCAGCCCCAGCATTTT; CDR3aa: CAWSSGGSNQPQHF
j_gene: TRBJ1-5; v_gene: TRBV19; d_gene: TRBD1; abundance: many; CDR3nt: TGTGCCAGTAGTATGTTGGCGGACAGGAGAAACAATCAGCCCCAGCATTTT; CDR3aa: CASSMLADRRNNQPQHF
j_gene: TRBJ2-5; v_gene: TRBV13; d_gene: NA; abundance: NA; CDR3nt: TGTGCCAGCAGCCCTGATTTAGCTGCGACGGGTGAGACCCAGTACTTC; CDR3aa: CASSPDLAATGETQYF
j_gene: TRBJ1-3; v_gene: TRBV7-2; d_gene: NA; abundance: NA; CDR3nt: TGTGCCAGCAGCGAAACAGGCAACTCTGGAAACACCATATATTTT; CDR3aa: CASSETGNSGNTIYF
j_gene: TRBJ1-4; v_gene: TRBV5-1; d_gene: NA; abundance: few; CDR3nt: TGCGCCAGCAGGTCGGATACGACAGGCGTTGTTGAAAAACTGTTTTTT; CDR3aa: CASRSDTTGVVEKLFF
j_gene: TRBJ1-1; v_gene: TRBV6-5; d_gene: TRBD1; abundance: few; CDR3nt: TGTGCCAGCAGGCCCTGGACAGGGATGAACACTGAAGCTTTCTTT; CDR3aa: CASRPWTGMNTEAFF
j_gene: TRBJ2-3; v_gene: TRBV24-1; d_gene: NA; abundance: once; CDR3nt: TGTGCCACCAGTGACTCCACTAGAAGCACAGATACGCAGTATTTT; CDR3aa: CATSDSTRSTDTQYF
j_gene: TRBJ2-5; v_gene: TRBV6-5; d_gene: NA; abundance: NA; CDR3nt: TGTGCCAGCAGACTACTAGCACTTCCGGGGACCCAGTACTTC; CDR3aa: CASRLLALPGTQYF
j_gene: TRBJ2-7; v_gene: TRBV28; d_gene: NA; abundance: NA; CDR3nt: TGTGCCGCCTCACGGGACATCTCCTACGAGCAGTACTTC; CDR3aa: CAASRDISYEQYF
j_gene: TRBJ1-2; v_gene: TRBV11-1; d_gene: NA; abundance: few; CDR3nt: TGTGCCAGCAGCCGCGACAGGTTTGACTATGGCTACACCTTC; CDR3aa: CASSRDRFDYGYTF
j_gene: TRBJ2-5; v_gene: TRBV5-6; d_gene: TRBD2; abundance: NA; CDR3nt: TGTGCCAGCAGCCCCGCTCGTAGCGGGAGGAGTCAAGAGACCCAGTACTTC; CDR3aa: CASSPARSGRSQETQYF
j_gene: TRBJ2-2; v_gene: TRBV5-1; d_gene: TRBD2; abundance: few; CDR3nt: TGCGCCAGCAGCTTTCTAAGCGGGACGAACACCGGGGAGCTGTTTTTT; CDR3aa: CASSFLSGTNTGELFF
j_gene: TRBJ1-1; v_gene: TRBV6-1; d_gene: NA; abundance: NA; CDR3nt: TGTGCCAGCAGTGAAGTACACGACAGTTTGAACACTGAAGCTTTCTTT; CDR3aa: CASSEVHDSLNTEAFF
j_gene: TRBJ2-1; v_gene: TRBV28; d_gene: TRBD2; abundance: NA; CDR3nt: TGTGCCAGCAGTTCTCCTAGCGGGGGGGTTGATGAGCAGTTCTTC; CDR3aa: CASSSPSGGVDEQFF
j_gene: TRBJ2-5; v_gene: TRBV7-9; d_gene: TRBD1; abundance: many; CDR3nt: TGTGCCAGCAGACTAACCGGGACAGGGGGCGAGACCCAGTACTTC; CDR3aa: CASRLTGTGGETQYF
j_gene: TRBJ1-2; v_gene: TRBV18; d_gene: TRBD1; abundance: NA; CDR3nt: TGTGCCAGCTCACCACCGTCTTTGGGACAGGGAAGTGGCTACACCTTC; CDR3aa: CASSPPSLGQGSGYTF
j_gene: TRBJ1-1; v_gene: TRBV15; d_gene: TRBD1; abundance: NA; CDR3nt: TGTGCCACCAGCAGAAGGCCGGGACAGGGTTTCACTGAAGCTTTCTTT; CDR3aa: CATSRRPGQGFTEAFF
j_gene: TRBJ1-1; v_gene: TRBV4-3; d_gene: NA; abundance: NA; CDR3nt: TGCGCCAGCAGCCCCATAGGGGGGGCGTCTGAAGCTTTCTTT; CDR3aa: CASSPIGGASEAFF
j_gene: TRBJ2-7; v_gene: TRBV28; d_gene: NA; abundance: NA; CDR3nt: TGTGCCAGCACCGGGGGTGCCCTCGGGCAGTACTTC; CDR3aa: CASTGGALGQYF
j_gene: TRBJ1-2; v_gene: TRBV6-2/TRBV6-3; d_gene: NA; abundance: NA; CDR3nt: TGTGCCAGCAGTACCTCATTCGACAGGCCGATTTACACCTTC; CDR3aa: CASSTSFDRPIYTF
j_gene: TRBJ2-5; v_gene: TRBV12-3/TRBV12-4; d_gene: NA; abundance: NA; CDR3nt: TGTGCCAGCACCTTAAATAAAGAGACCCAGTACTTC; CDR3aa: CASTLNKETQYF
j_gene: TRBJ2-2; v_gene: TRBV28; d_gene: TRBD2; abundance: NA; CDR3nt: TGTGCCAGCAGTCCGCCGGGGGGGCGGCCCGGGGAGCTGTTTTTT; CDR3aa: CASSPPGGRPGELFF
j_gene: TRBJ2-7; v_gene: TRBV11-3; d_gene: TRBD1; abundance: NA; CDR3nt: TGTGCCAGCAGCTTCGGACAGGGCGAGCAGTACTTC; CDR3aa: CASSFGQGEQYF
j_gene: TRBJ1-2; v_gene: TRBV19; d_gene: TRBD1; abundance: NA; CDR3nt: TGTGCCAGTAGTATGACAGGGTTTGGCTACACCTTC; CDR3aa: CASSMTGFGYTF
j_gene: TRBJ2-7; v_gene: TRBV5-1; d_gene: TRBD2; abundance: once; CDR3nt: TGCGCCAGCAGCTTAAGGACTAGCGGTGCGGGCGAGCAGTACTTC; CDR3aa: CASSLRTSGAGEQYF
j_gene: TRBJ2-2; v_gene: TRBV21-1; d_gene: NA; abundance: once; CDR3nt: TGTGCCAGCAGCAGACCTAGGACTAGCGGGAGGATTGAGAACACCGGGGAGCTGTTTTTT; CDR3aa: CASSRPRTSGRIENTGELFF
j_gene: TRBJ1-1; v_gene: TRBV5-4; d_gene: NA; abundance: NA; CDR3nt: TGTGCCAGCAGCCCGCGGCCGCTCACTGAAGCTTTCTTT; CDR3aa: CASSPRPLTEAFF
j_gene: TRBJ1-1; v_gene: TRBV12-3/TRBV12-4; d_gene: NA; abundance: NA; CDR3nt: TGTGCCAGCAGGCCCTCAGGGTTCACTGAAGCTTTCTTT; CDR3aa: CASRPSGFTEAFF
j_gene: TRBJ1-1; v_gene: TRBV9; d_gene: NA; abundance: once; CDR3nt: TGTGCCAGCAGCGTAGAAATCGGCACTGAAGCTTTCTTT; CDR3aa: CASSVEIGTEAFF
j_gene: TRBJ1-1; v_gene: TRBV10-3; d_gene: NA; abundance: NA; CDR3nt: TGTGCCATCAGTGAAGGGGGTACGACCACTGAAGCTTTCTTT; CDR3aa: CAISEGGTTTEAFF
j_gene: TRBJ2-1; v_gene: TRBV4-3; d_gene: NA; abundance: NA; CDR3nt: TGCGCCAGCAGCCAGCCGGGCCTGGGCGGGTCGAATGAGCAGTTCTTC; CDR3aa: CASSQPGLGGSNEQFF
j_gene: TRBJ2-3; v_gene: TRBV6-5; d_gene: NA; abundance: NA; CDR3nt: TGTGCCAGCAGCCTTTTGGGGCCGGATACGCAGTATTTT; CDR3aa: CASSLLGPDTQYF
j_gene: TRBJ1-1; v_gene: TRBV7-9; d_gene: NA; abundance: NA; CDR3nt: TGTGCCAGCAGCTTAGGAGCCCAAAACACTGAAGCTTTCTTT; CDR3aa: CASSLGAQNTEAFF
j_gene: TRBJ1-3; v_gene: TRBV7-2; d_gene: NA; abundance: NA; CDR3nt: TGTGCCAGCAGCTTAGACACAGGGGGAAACACCATATATTTT; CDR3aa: CASSLDTGGNTIYF
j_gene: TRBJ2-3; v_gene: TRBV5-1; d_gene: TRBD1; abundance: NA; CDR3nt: TGCGCCAGCAGCTTCAGGGGCAGGGGGACGTCAGATACGCAGTATTTT; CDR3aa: CASSFRGRGTSDTQYF
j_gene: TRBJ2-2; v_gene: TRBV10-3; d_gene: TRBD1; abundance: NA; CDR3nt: TGTGCCAGCAGGACAGGGGGCGAGGACACCGGGGAGCTGTTTTTT; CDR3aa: CASRTGGEDTGELFF
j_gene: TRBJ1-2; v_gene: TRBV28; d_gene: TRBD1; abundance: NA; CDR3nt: TGTGCCAGCAGTACCCGGACAGGGAACTATGGCTACACCTTC; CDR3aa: CASSTRTGNYGYTF
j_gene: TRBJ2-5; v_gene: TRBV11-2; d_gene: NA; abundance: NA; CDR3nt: TGTGCCAGCAGCTTAGATGCGGCAGAGACCCAGTACTTC; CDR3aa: CASSLDAAETQYF
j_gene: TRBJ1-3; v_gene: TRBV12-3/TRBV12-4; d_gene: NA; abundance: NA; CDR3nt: TGTGCCAGCACTACAGTGGGAAACACCATATATTTT; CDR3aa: CASTTVGNTIYF